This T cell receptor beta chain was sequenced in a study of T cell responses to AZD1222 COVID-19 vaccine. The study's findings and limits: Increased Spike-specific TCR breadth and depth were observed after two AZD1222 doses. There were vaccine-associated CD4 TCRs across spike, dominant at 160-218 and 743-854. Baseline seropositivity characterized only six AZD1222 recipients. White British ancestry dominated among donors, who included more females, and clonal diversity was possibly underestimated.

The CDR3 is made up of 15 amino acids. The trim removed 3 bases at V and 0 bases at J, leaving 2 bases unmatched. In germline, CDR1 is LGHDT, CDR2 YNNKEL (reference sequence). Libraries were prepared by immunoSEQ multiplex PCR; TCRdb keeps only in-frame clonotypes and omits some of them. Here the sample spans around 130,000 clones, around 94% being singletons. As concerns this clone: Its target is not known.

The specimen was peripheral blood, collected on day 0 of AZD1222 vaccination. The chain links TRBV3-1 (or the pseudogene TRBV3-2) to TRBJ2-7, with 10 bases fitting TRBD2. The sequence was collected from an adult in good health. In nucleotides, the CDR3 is TGTGCCAGCAGCCAGGGACTAGCGTACTCCTACGAGCAGTACGTC. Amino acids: CASSQGLAYSYEQYV.